These 21 T cell receptor beta chains originate from one sample sequenced in a study of shared clonotypes between healthy human individuals. The repertoire was sequenced with immunoSEQ multiplex PCR; TCRdb's copy has only in-frame clones and lacks some. This sample yields 650,000 to 800,000 clones, of which about 90% are seen a single time; approximately 24% belongs to the top ten. Naive CD8 cells were CD45RO-negative, positively selected for CCR7, excluding terminally differentiated effector memory CD45RA+ cells. Sequencing was carried out using naive CD8+ T cells sorted from blood. The receptors come from a man under 40 in good health.

V gene TRBV2 combines with J gene TRBJ2-7, with 10 bases fitting TRBD2. This CDR3 is 15 amino acids long. The trim removed 8 bases at V and 0 bases at J, leaving 7 bases unmatched. From germline, CDR1 is SNHLY and CDR2 FYNNEI. CDR3 region: CASGAGLANSYEQYF. The CDR3 DNA is TGTGCCAGCGGAGCGGGACTAGCGAACTCCTACGAGCAGTACTTC.

V is TRBV28 and J is TRBJ2-7; D ambiguous. The CDR3 loop spans 14 amino acids. Deletions cut 4 bases from V and 5 bases from J, with 15 bases between. Per germline, CDR1 MDHEN and CDR2 SYDVKM. As DNA, the CDR3 is TGTGCCAGCAGTTCGCCAGAAAGGATTGACGAGCAGTACTTC. As protein: CASSSPERIDEQYF.

The genes are TRBV6-6 and TRBJ2-7, with D perhaps matching TRBD2 (6 bases). V was shortened by 4 bases and J by 3 bases, with 10 bases between the two germline ends. Germline V gives CDR1 MNHNY, CDR2 SVGAGI (reference sequence). This CDR3 has 13 amino acids. The CDR3 nucleotides read TGTGCCAGCAGTTTCGGGAGTAACTACGAGCAGTACTTC. Its protein is CASSFGSNYEQYF.

This clone was detected only once. The chain joins TRBV14 to TRBJ2-1, with unresolved D. Trimming cost V 0 bases and J 0 bases, with 15 bases left between them. This CDR3 spans 18 amino acids. CDR1 and CDR2 (germline): SGHDN, FVKESK. This CDR3 is CASSQEVAKPISYNEQFF. DNA for the CDR3: TGTGCCAGCAGCCAAGAGGTCGCAAAACCGATCTCCTACAATGAGCAGTTCTTC.

The gene calls are TRBV5-1 and TRBJ2-3, with D maybe TRBD2 (6 bases). The V gene lost 2 bases and the J gene lost 5 bases, with 15 bases spanning the gap. CDR1 SGHRS and CDR2 YFSETQ come from the germline V gene. The CDR3 spans 15 residues. The CDR3 region is CASSFSWGVVDTQYF. DNA for the CDR3: TGCGCCAGCAGCTTTTCGTGGGGGGTGGTAGATACGCAGTATTTT.

The genes are TRBV15 and TRBJ1-1; no clear D gene. V was cut by 5 bases and J by 2 bases, with 9 bases left in between. CDR3 length: 13 residues. Germline assignment: CDR1 LNHNV and CDR2 YYDKDF (reference sequence). CDR3 loop: CATSEIGNTEAFF. The CDR3 DNA reads TGTGCCACCAGCGAAATAGGTAACACTGAAGCTTTCTTT.

The genes are TRBV5-5 and TRBJ2-7, with D perhaps TRBD2 (6 bases). Germline CDR1 SGHKS, CDR2 YYEKEE (reference sequence). Trimming took 7 bases from V and 4 from J, leaving 18 bases between them. This CDR3 has 14 amino acids. CDR3 in DNA: TGTGCCAGCTCCCCTGAGGCAGGGAGGTACGAGCAGTACTTC. Translating gives CASSPEAGRYEQYF.

The chain couples TRBV7-2 to TRBJ2-3; 9 bases fit TRBD1. The germline V gene has CDR1 SGHTA and CDR2 FQGNSA. The CDR3 runs to 16 residues. Trimming took 1 base from V and 4 from J; bases not matched to a gene: 6. In nucleotides, the CDR3 is TGTGCCAGCAGCTTAGGGCCACAGGGGGCCTCAGATACGCAGTATTTT. This codes for CASSLGPQGASDTQYF.

This clone has a single count. The chain is built from TRBV13 and TRBJ2-7; TRBD2 agrees at 7 bases. The germline V gene has CDR1 PRHDT and CDR2 FYEKMQ (reference sequence). The CDR3 is 15 amino acids. After removal of 7 bases from V and 1 base from J, the junction contained 10 bases not matched to a gene. The CDR3 protein is CASTIGYGGSYEQYF. The CDR3 coding sequence is TGTGCCAGCACAATAGGATACGGGGGGTCCTACGAGCAGTACTTC.

CDR3 protein: CASSEDPSANTGELFF. As DNA, the CDR3 is TGTGCCAGCAGTGAGGACCCAAGCGCAAACACCGGGGAGCTGTTTTTT. This chain uses TRBV25-1 with TRBJ2-2; D not certain. CDR3 length: 16 amino acids. CDR1 MGHDK and CDR2 SYGVNS come from the germline V gene. Between the trimmed V and J ends, which lost 3 bases and 2 bases, there was a span of 13 bases.

This clone was detected only once. J is TRBJ1-2 and V is TRBV15; D gene ambiguous. Germline V lookup: CDR1 LNHNV, CDR2 YYDKDF (reference sequence). Trimming cost V 0 bases and J 4 bases, with 15 bases left between them. CDR3 length: 16 residues. The CDR3 sequence is CATSRDIGERVYGYTF. In DNA, the CDR3 is TGTGCCACCAGCAGAGATATAGGAGAAAGAGTCTATGGCTACACCTTC.

This clone was observed a single time. V gene TRBV5-1 combines with J gene TRBJ2-1, with D perhaps assigned TRBD1 or TRBD2 (5 bases each). The germline CDR1 and CDR2 sequences are SGHRS and YFSETQ. The length of the CDR3 is 13 residues. The V end was cut by 4 bases, the J end by 8 bases, with 13 bases between. CDR3 sequence: CASSLGAGDEQFF. CDR3 bases: TGCGCCAGCAGCCTCGGGGCGGGCGATGAGCAGTTCTTC.

The V gene is TRBV27, the J gene TRBJ2-1; 8 nucleotides line up with TRBD2. V lost 0 bases and J lost 7; bases outside the gene matches: 5. The CDR3 runs 15 residues. Germline CDR1 is MNHEY and CDR2 is SMNVEV (reference sequence). CDR3 coding DNA: TGTGCCAGCAGTTTATCAGCGGGAGTCTATAATGAGCAGTTCTTC. Encoded protein: CASSLSAGVYNEQFF.

This chain joins TRBV19 and TRBJ1-1, with D maybe TRBD1 (5 bases). This CDR3 contains 14 residues. Germline V CDR1 and CDR2: LNHDA, SQIVND (reference sequence). The germline V and J ends were trimmed by 3 bases and 4 bases, with 12 bases remaining between them. The CDR3 region has the DNA TGTGCCAGTAGTATCCCAGGGCAGCGCACTGAAGCTTTCTTT. It yields the protein CASSIPGQRTEAFF.

The CDR3 is CASSATESLNTDTQYF. The CDR3 DNA reads TGTGCCAGCAGCGCCACGGAGTCCTTAAACACAGATACGCAGTATTTT. The chain carries TRBV9 and TRBJ2-3; D uncertain. Germline loops: CDR1 SGDLS, CDR2 YYNGEE. The CDR3 extends over 16 amino acids. Trimming left V 3 bases short and J 2 bases short, with 16 bases between.

V is TRBV19 and J is TRBJ2-1; 10 nucleotides line up with TRBD1. Germline CDR1 and CDR2: LNHDA and SQIVND (reference sequence). V dropped 5 bases and J dropped 5; count of bases not matched to a gene: 6. The CDR3 runs 15 residues. CDR3 residues: CASSLWTGGDNEQFF. The CDR3 region has the DNA TGTGCCAGTAGTCTCTGGACAGGGGGTGACAATGAGCAGTTCTTC.

This clone was seen once. The chain uses TRBV27 and TRBJ2-7; 10 bases are a match to TRBD2. V dropped 8 bases and J dropped 3; count of bases not matched to a gene: 7. In germline, CDR1 is MNHEY, CDR2 SMNVEV (reference sequence). This CDR3 comprises 14 residues. DNA for the CDR3: TGTGCCAGCTCAAAGCGGGAGGGCCACTACGAGCAGTACTTC. This encodes CASSKREGHYEQYF.

The V call is TRBV2, the J call TRBJ2-5; 10 bases map to TRBD1. V shed 2 bases and J 5 bases; nucleotides not matched to a gene: 11. Germline CDR1 reads SNHLY; CDR2 reads FYNNEI. The CDR3 has 17 amino acids. The CDR3: CASSEPSDRGSRETQYF. CDR3 DNA: TGTGCCAGCAGTGAACCCTCGGACAGGGGGTCTAGGGAGACCCAGTACTTC.

V and J are TRBV11-2 and TRBJ2-7; weak D call: TRBD2 (5 bases). The CDR3 consists of 17 residues. V was shortened by 5 bases and J by 2 bases, with 22 bases between the two germline ends. From germline, CDR1 is SGHAT and CDR2 FQNNGV. The CDR3 DNA reads TGTGCCAGCAGCCCCTCAGTAGGAAGCGGAGCGCCCTACGAGCAGTACTTC. The encoded protein is CASSPSVGSGAPYEQYF.

This CDR3 reads CASSPRTFYEQYF. The CDR3 DNA follows: TGTGCCAGCTCACCAAGGACCTTCTACGAGCAGTACTTC. The rearrangement links TRBV18 to TRBJ2-7, with D hard to call. The CDR3 has 13 amino acids. Germline V CDR1 and CDR2: KGHSH, LQKENI. The V end lost 2 bases, the J end lost 3 bases, and 8 bases lay between the germline ends.

About this clone: The same CDR3 can be traced to other DNA sequences in this sample. The chain employs TRBV6-5 and TRBJ1-1; D ambiguous. The CDR3 spans 13 residues. V lost 0 bases and J 0 bases, leaving 2 bases between the germline ends. Germline assignment: CDR1 MNHEY and CDR2 SVGAGI. Written as DNA, the CDR3 is TGTGCCAGCAGTTACTCCCTGAACACTGAAGCTTTCTTT. It codes for CASSYSLNTEAFF.